This entry describes one TCR beta chain. Its specific antigen is unknown. Base qualities are not recorded, but no much larger clone differs from it by a single base. This sample is part of a study of blood T cells in healthy people across ages (dated by TCRdb to about 2015). With respect to the entire study: In model experiments, template switching captured about one uniquely barcoded TCR beta cDNA molecule for every two T cells. To track age-related changes in TCR beta repertoire diversity, the study relied on deep sequencing normalized with unique cDNA molecular identifiers. To avoid experimental bias, donors of different ages were spread randomly across the sequencing lanes. Two additional independent replicas of 1 million unique cDNA reads from the same blood draw were analyzed for two donors (one aged 18 to 30 and one aged 80 or older). Donors were grouped into four age groups: young (average roughly 17 years), middle-aged (roughly 38), aged (62) and long-lived (over 80). What the research found in general, with its limitations: Compared with the aged group, the long-lived group had more naive CD4+ T cells, fewer expanded clones and increased TCR diversity, suggesting age selection. Bulk unsorted PBMC profiling prevented conclusive comparison of naive and antigen-experienced compartments. The CMV infection status of donors was not known, potentially confounding age-related changes in expanded clonotypes. Total diversity estimates from one million sequenced T cells were considered lower bounds and underestimates. There was a strong correlation between observed TCR beta diversity and the percentage of naive T cells measured by flow cytometry. As age increased, observed TCR beta diversity per million T cells dropped in a roughly linear way, and a significant reduction was already evident by age about 40.

Spanning cysteine to phenylalanine, the CDR3 consists of 14 amino acids. The DNA shown is the 42-base CDR3, in frame from base 1. CDR1 SGHVS and CDR2 FQNEAQ are derived from the germline V gene. Donors were under 40 systemically healthy Caucasian individuals from Russia aged 6 to 90 years. Each donor gave ten milliliters of peripheral blood, drawn into EDTA-treated Vacutainer tubes. PBMCs were isolated by Ficoll-Paque density-gradient centrifugation, with at least 6 million obtained per sample. Total RNA, at least 5.5 micrograms per sample, was extracted from PBMCs with Trizol reagent. For every donor, flow cytometry on a PBMC aliquot measured the percentage of naive CD45RAhigh/CD27high T cells. Library method: 5' RACE. TCRdb names Illumina HiSeq 2500 as the instrument used. A second PCR of about 6 to 12 cycles was run with a J-beta primer mix and a sample-barcoded 5' primer. Each TCR beta cDNA molecule received a unique molecular identifier from a template-switch 5' adaptor carrying 12 random nucleotides. Each sample yielded at least 3 million CDR3-containing paired-end reads. All of the RNA was converted into first-strand cDNA using the Mint cDNA synthesis kit, with a TRBC-specific oligonucleotide serving as the primer. Following uracil-DNA glycosylase treatment, a first 18-cycle PCR with universal primers M1SS and BC2_uni_R was performed on all cDNA. Turning to the authors' computational methods: For normalization, 1 million high-quality reads were randomly selected from each sample, with every read carrying a distinct molecular identifier. Reads with shared molecular identifiers were discarded instead of being binned into consensus sequences. MiTCR, with a Q25 quality threshold and the strictest error-elimination algorithm, was used for CDR3 identification, clonotype clustering and error correction. A nonparametric unseen species model using Euler transformation provided a lower-bound estimate of total TCR beta diversity. TCRdb redid the processing of the public reads, applying fastp at Q25 and MiXCR, and retained in-frame beta chains. Every distinct CDR3 protein forms one entry, paired with its most common genes and DNA. For this entry, the V and J calls and clone size follow TCRdb and not the study's own pipeline. For this sample there are about 1.5 million distinct CDR3 sequences; roughly 43% appear just once. The top ten constitute about 4% of the sample.

The rearranged segments are TRBV7-8 and TRBJ2-5, with the D gene uncertain. The J call is in doubt because the DNA end fits TRBJ2-7 better. Sequencing was carried out using blood. The receptor's source is a young woman in good health. CDR3 loop: CASSLDVGPYEQYF. The nucleotide sequence reads as follows: TGTGCCAGCAGCTTAGATGTTGGCCCCTACGAGCAGTACTTC.